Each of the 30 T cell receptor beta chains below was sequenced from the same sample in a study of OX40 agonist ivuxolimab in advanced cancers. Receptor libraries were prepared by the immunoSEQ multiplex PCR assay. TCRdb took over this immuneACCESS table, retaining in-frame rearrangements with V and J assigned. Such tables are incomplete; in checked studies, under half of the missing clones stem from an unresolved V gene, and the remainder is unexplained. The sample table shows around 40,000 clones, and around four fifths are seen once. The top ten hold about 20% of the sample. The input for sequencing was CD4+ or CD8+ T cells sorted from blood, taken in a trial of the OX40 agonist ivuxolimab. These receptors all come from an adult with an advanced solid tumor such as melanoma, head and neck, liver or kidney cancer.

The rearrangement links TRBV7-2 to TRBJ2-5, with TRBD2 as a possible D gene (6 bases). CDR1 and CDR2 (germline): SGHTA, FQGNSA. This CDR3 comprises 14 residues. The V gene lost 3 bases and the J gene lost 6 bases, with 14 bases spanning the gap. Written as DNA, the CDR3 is TGTGCCAGCAGCTTTGGAGCGGGTCTAAAGACCCAGTACTTC. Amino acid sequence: CASSFGAGLKTQYF.

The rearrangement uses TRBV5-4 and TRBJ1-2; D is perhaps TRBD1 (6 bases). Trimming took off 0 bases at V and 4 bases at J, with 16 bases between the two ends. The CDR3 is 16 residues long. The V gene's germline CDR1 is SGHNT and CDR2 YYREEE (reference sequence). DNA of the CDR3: TGTGCCAGCAGCTTGGGGGACTCCCTCAGGGGCTATGGCTACACCTTC. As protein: CASSLGDSLRGYGYTF.

Written as DNA, the CDR3 is TGTGCCAGCGGAACAGGGACAGCTCCTTCCTACGAGCAGTACTTC. Translated, it gives CASGTGTAPSYEQYF. The J gene is TRBJ2-7, the V gene TRBV27; 7 nucleotides align to TRBD1. Germline CDR1 is MNHEY and CDR2 is SMNVEV (reference sequence). V shed 8 bases, J shed 1 base, and the junction held 11 bases outside the gene matches. The CDR3 has 15 residues.

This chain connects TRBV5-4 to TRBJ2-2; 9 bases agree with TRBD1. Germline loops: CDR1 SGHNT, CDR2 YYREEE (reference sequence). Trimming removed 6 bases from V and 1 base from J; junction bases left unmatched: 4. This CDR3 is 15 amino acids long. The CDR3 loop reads CASKDRGLNTGELFF. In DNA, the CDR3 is TGTGCCAGCAAGGACAGGGGTTTGAACACCGGGGAGCTGTTTTTT.

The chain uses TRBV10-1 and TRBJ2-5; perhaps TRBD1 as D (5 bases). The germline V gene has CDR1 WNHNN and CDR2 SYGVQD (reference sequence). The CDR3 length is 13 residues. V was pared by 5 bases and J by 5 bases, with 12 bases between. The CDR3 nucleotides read TGCGCCAGCAGTCGGACACTATCGGAGACCCAGTACTTC. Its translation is CASSRTLSETQYF.

CDR3 sequence: CASSIRARSAGELFF. The CDR3 coding sequence is TGTGCCAGTAGTATCCGGGCTAGGTCCGCCGGGGAGCTGTTTTTT. The rearrangement joins TRBV19 to TRBJ2-2; D gene unclear. Germline V lookup: CDR1 LNHDA, CDR2 SQIVND (reference sequence). V lost 3 bases and J 6 bases, leaving 14 bases between the germline ends. The CDR3 is 15 amino acids.

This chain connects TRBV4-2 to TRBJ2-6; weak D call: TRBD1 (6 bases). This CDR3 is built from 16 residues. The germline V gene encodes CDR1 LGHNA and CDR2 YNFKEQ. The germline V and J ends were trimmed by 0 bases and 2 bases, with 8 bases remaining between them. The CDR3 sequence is CASSQETGPGANVLTF. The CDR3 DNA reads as TGTGCCAGCAGCCAAGAAACAGGGCCTGGGGCCAACGTCCTGACTTTC.

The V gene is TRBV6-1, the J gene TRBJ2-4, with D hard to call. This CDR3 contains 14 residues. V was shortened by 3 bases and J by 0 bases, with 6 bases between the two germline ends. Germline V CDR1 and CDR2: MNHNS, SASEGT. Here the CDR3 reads CASSEELAKNIQYF. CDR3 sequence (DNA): TGTGCCAGCAGTGAGGAGCTAGCCAAAAACATTCAGTACTTC.

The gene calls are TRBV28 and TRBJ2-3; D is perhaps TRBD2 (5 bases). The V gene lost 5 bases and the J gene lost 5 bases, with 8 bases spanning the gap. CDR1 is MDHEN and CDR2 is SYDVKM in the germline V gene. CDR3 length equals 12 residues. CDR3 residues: CASSAGLDTQYF. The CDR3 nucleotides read TGTGCCAGCAGTGCGGGCCTAGATACGCAGTATTTT.

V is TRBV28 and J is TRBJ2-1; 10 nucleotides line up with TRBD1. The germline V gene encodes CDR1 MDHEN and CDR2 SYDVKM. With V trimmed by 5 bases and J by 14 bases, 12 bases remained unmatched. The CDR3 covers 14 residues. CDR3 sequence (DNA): TGTGCCAGCAGTATGGGACAGGGGCAACGGGAGGAGTTCTTC. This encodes CASSMGQGQREEFF. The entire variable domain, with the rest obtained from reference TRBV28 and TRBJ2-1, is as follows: DVKVTQSSRYLVKRTGEKVFLECVQDMDHENMFWYRQDPGLGLRLIYFSYDVKMKEKGDIPEGYSVSREKKERFSLILESASTNQTSMYLCASSMGQGQREEFFGPGTRLTVL.

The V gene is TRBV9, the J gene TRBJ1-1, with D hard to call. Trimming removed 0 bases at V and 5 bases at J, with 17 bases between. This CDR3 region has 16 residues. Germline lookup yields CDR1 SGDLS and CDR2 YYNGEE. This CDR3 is CASSVGTEWRGTEAFF. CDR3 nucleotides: TGTGCCAGCAGCGTAGGAACGGAATGGCGTGGGACTGAAGCTTTCTTT.

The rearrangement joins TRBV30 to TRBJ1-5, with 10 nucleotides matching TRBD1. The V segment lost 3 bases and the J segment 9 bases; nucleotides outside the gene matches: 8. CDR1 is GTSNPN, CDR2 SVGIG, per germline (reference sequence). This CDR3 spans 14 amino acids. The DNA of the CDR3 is TGTGCCTGGAGCGTATCGACAGGGGGCACGCCCCAGCATTTT. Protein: CAWSVSTGGTPQHF. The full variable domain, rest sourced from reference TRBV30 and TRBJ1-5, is SQTIHQWPATLVQPVGSPLSLECTVEGTSNPNLYWYRQAAGRGLQLLFYSVGIGQISSEVPQNLSASRPQDRQFILSSKKLLLSDSGFYLCAWSVSTGGTPQHFGDGTRLSIL.

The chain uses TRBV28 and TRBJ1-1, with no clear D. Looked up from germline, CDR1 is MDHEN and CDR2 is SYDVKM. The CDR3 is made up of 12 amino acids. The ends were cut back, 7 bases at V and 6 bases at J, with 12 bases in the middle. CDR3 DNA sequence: TGTGCCAGCACGGGCAATGACCCTGAAGCTTTCTTT. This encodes CASTGNDPEAFF.

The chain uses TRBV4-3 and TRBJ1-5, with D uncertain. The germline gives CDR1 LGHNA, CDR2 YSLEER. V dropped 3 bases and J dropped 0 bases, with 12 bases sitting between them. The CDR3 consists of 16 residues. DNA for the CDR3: TGCGCCAGCAGCCATCGCAACGGTTCTAGCAATCAGCCCCAGCATTTT. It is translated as CASSHRNGSSNQPQHF.

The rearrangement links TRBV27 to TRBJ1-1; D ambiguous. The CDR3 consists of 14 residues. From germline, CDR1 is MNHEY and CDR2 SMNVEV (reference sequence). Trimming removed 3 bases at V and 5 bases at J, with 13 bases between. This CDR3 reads CASSLAALGTEAFF. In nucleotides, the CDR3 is TGTGCCAGCAGTTTGGCCGCGTTGGGGACTGAAGCTTTCTTT.

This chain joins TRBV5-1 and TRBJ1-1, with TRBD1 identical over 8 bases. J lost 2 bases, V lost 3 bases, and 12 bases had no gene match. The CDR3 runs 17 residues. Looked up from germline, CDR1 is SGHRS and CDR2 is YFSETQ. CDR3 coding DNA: TGCGCCAGCAGCTCAGGGGGCGGGCCCCTCTTCAACACTGAAGCTTTCTTT. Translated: CASSSGGGPLFNTEAFF.

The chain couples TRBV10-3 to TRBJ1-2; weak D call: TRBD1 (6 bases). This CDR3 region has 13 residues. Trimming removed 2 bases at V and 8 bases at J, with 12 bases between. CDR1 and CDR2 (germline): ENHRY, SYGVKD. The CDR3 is CAISEDRSWGYTF. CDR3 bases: TGTGCCATCAGTGAGGACAGGAGTTGGGGCTACACCTTC.

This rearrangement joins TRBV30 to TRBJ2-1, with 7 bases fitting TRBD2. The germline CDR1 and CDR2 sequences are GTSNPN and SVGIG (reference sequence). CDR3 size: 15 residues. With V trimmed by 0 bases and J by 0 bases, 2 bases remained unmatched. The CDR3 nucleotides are TGTGCCTGGAGTGTATCTAGCGGCTCCTACAATGAGCAGTTCTTC. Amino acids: CAWSVSSGSYNEQFF.

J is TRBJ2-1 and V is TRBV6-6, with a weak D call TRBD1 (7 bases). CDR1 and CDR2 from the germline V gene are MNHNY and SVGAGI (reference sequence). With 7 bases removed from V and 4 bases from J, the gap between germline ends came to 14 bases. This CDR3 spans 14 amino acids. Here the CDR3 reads CASIGGTVYNEQFF. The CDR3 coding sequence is TGTGCCAGCATAGGCGGGACAGTTTACAATGAGCAGTTCTTC.

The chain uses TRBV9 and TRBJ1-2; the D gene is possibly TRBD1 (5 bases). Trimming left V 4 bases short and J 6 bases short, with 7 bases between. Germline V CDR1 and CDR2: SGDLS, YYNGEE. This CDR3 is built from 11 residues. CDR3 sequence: CASSRDDGYTF. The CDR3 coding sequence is TGTGCCAGCAGCCGGGACGATGGCTACACCTTC.

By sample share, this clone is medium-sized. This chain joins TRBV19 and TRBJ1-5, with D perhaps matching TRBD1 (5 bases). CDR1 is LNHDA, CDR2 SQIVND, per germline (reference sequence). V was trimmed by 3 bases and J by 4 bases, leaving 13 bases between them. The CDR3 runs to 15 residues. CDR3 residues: CASSIQLAGNQPQHF. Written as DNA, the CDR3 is TGTGCCAGTAGTATCCAATTGGCAGGGAATCAGCCCCAGCATTTT.

CDR3 nucleotides: TGCGCCAGCAGCTTGGCCGGAGGGGCTAATGAAAAACTGTTTTTT. This translates into CASSLAGGANEKLFF. This chain links TRBV5-1 with TRBJ1-4; D perhaps matches TRBD1 (5 bases). In germline, CDR1 is SGHRS, CDR2 YFSETQ. The V gene lost 0 bases and the J gene lost 3 bases, with 9 bases spanning the gap. The CDR3 is 15 amino acids.

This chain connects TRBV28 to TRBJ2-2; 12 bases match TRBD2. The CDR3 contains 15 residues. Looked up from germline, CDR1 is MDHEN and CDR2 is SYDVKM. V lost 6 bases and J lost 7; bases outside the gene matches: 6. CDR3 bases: TGTGCCAGCAGACTAGCGGGGGGCCCGAACGGGGAGCTGTTTTTT. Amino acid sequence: CASRLAGGPNGELFF.

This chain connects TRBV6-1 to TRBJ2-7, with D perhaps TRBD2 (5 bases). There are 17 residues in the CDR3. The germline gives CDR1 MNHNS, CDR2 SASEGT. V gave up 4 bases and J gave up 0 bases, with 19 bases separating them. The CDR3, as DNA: TGTGCCAGCAGTGCCGGTGCCTCGGGTAGCGTCTCCTACGAGCAGTACTTC. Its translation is CASSAGASGSVSYEQYF.

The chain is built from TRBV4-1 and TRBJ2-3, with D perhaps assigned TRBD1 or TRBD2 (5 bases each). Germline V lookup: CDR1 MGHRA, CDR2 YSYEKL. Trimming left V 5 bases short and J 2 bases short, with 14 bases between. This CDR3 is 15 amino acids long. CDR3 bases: TGCGCCAGCAGCACGTTCCCGGGACCCACAGATACGCAGTATTTT. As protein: CASSTFPGPTDTQYF.

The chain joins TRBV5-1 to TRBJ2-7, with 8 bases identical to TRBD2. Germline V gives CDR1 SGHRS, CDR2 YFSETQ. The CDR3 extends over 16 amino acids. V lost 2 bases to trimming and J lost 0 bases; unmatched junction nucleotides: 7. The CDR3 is CASSFGLAQSSYEQYF. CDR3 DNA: TGCGCCAGCAGCTTTGGACTAGCCCAAAGCTCCTACGAGCAGTACTTC.

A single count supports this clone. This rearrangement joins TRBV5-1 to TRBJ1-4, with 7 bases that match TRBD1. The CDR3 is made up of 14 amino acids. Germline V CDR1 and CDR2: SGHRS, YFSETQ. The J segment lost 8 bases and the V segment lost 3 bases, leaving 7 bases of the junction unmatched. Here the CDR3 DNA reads TGCGCCAGCAGCTGGACAGGCTCAGAGGAAAAACTGTTTTTT. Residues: CASSWTGSEEKLFF. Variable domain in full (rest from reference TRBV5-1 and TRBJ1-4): KAGVTQTPRYLIKTRGQQVTLSCSPISGHRSVSWYQQTPGQGLQFLFEYFSETQRNKGNFPGRFSGRQFSNSRSEMNVSTLELGDSALYLCASSWTGSEEKLFFGSGTQLSVL.

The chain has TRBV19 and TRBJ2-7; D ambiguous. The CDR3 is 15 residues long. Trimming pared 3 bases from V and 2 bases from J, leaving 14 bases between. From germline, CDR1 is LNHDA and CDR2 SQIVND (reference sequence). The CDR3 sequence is CASSIRPEPPYEQYF. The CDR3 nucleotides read TGTGCCAGTAGTATTAGGCCCGAGCCCCCCTACGAGCAGTACTTC.

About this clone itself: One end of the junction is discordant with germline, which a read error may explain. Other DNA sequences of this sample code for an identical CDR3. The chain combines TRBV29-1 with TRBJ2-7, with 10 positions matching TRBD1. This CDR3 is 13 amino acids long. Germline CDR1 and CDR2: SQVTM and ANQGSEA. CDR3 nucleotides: TGTAGCGCCTCGACAGGGGGCAGGTACGAGCAGTACTTC. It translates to CSASTGGRYEQYF.

CDR3 DNA sequence: TGTGCCAGCAGCCAAGTAACGGGACTAGCGGGGGGGCCAAGCACCGGGGAGCTGTTTTTT. Its translation: CASSQVTGLAGGPSTGELFF. The chain recombines TRBV4-2 with TRBJ2-2; 16 positions match TRBD2. The CDR3 is 20 amino acids. With 1 base clipped from V and 4 bases from J, the junction kept 9 bases outside the gene matches. The germline V gene encodes CDR1 LGHNA and CDR2 YNFKEQ.